The entry that follows covers one TCR beta chain sequence. The antigen remains unidentified. This record belongs to a study of graft-versus-host responses after intestinal transplantation. Study background: Each recipient received anti-thymocyte globulin induction, then tacrolimus and steroids for 3 to 4 years.

In germline, CDR1 is SNHLY, CDR2 FYNNEI. V lost 6 bases and J lost 3, with 6 bases in between. The CDR3 runs to 11 residues. The table came from immunoSEQ multiplex PCR; TCRdb's copy has only in-frame clones and leaves some out. Here the sample spans over 100,000 clones, about 92% being singletons. Overall study findings and caveats: GvH clonotypes were identified within recipient marrow, with a subset emerging first in ileum or blood.

Sample: unstimulated CD4+ T cells sorted from spleen or lymph node cells, taken before transplant. This receptor was obtained from a human donor who was the organ donor for an intestinal transplant. The V and J genes are TRBV2 and TRBJ2-7; D unresolved. CDR3 sequence reads: CASSRSYEQYF. CDR3 DNA sequence: TGTGCCAGCAGCCGTAGCTACGAGCAGTACTTC.